The rows below give T cell receptor beta chains drawn from one sample of a study of OX40 agonist ivuxolimab in advanced cancers. Libraries were prepared by immunoSEQ multiplex PCR; TCRdb keeps only in-frame clonotypes and omits some of them. The sample has 70,000 to 95,000 clones; around 90% are singletons. This specimen was CD4+ or CD8+ T cells sorted from blood, taken in a trial of the OX40 agonist ivuxolimab. The receptors shown here come from an adult with an advanced solid tumor such as melanoma, head and neck, liver or kidney cancer. Each CDR3 is given with its conserved first and last residue. D genes are given only for firm matches. Part of the rows lack a size; the others show once, few, many or a class for expanded clones.

clone size: .
V gene: TRBV30
D gene: .
J gene: TRBJ2-5
CDR3 DNA: TGTGCCTGGAGTGAAGAAGGCAGGGAAGAGACCCAGTACTTC
CDR3 protein: CAWSEEGREETQYF

clone size: .
V gene: TRBV10-2
D gene: TRBD2
J gene: TRBJ2-5
CDR3 DNA: TGCGCCAGCAGTCTAGCGGGGGGCGGGGAGACCCAGTACTTC
CDR3 protein: CASSLAGGGETQYF

clone size: .
V gene: TRBV5-1
D gene: TRBD1
J gene: TRBJ2-1
CDR3 DNA: TGCGCCAGCAGCTTGGCCACCACAGGGGGCAATGAGCAGTTCTTC
CDR3 protein: CASSLATTGGNEQFF

clone size: once
V gene: TRBV29-1
D gene: TRBD2
J gene: TRBJ2-3
CDR3 DNA: TGCAGCGTTGCGCCCAAGGCGGCGGGAGGCACAGATACGCAGTATTTT
CDR3 protein: CSVAPKAAGGTDTQYF

clone size: .
V gene: TRBV30
D gene: .
J gene: TRBJ2-2
CDR3 DNA: TGTGCCTGGGCCGATTGGAACACCGGGGAGCTGTTTTTT
CDR3 protein: CAWADWNTGELFF

clone size: .
V gene: TRBV11-3
D gene: .
J gene: TRBJ1-1
CDR3 DNA: TGTGCCAGCAGCTTAGAAGTGTTCGAGGCGGCAGGCCGGAACACTGAAGCTTTCTTT
CDR3 protein: CASSLEVFEAAGRNTEAFF

clone size: .
V gene: TRBV19
D gene: .
J gene: TRBJ1-5
CDR3 DNA: TGTGCCAGTAGACAAACAGGGTCAAATCAGCCCCAGCATTTT
CDR3 protein: CASRQTGSNQPQHF

clone size: .
V gene: TRBV7-8
D gene: .
J gene: TRBJ1-1
CDR3 DNA: TGTGCCAGCGGGCAAGGGGGACGCACTGAAGCTTTCTTT
CDR3 protein: CASGQGGRTEAFF

clone size: few
V gene: TRBV7-9
D gene: .
J gene: TRBJ1-1
CDR3 DNA: TGTGCCAGCAGCGACTCTGGTCTGTTTTCGGAGAACACTGAAGCTTTCTTT
CDR3 protein: CASSDSGLFSENTEAFF

clone size: .
V gene: TRBV7-3
D gene: .
J gene: TRBJ1-1
CDR3 DNA: TGTGCCAGCAGCTTATGGGGGATCGGGGAAGCTTTCTTT
CDR3 protein: CASSLWGIGEAFF